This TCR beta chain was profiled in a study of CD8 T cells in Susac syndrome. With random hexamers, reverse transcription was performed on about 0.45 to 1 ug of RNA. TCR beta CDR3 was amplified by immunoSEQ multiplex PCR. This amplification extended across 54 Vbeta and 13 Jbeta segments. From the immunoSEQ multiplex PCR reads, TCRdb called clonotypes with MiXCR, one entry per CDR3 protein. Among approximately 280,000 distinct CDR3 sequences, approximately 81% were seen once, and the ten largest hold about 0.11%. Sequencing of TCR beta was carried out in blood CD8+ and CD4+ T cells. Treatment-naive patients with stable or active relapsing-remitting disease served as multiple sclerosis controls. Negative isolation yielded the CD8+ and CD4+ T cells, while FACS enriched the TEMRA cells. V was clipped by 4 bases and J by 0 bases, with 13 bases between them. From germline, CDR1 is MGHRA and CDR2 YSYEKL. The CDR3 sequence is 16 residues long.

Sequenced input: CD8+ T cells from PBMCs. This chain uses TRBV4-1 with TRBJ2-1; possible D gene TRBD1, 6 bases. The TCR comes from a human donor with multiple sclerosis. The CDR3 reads CASSPRGQGSYNEQFF. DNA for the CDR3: TGCGCCAGCAGCCCCCGGGGACAAGGCTCCTACAATGAGCAGTTCTTC.